This T cell receptor beta chain was documented in a study of beta chain features in type 1 diabetes. This clone was detected only a few times. Averaging around 110 mL, one heparinised blood draw was given by each donor. Sequencing targeted expressed TCRB transcripts, as all isolated RNA had been reverse transcribed. Measured with immunoSEQ multiplex PCR; TCRdb has only the in-frame clones, and not every one. The sample consists of a few hundred thousand clones, about 14% of them appearing once. This sequence was found in a man aged 25 to 45 in good health. The sequencing sample was made of naive CD4+ T cells from blood.

The CDR3 region has the DNA TGTGCCAGCAGTTACTCGACAGGGAATGAGCAGTTCTTC. The encoded protein is CASSYSTGNEQFF. The rearrangement uses TRBV6-5 and TRBJ2-1, with 7 bases lining up with TRBD1. Germline V gene sequence: CDR1 MNHEY, CDR2 SVGAGI. Unmatched junction bases numbered 0, after V lost 0 bases and J lost 7 bases. There are 13 residues in the CDR3.